This entry lists 7 T cell receptor beta chains sequenced from one sample in a study of somatic mutations in cytotoxic T cells in rheumatoid arthritis. The protocol was immunoSEQ multiplex PCR, while the TCRdb copy is restricted to in-frame clones and leaves out a portion. The profile covers approximately 9,400 clones, with 80% appearing a single time and 12% taken by the ten largest. Sample: CD8+ T cells sorted from blood. These receptors came from an adult with rheumatoid arthritis.

This sequence joins TRBV5-6 and TRBJ1-1; 7 bases are shared with TRBD1. Trimming took 1 base from V and 1 from J; bases not matched to a gene: 7. The CDR3 contains 16 residues. CDR1 SGHDT and CDR2 YYEEEE come from the germline V gene. The CDR3: CASSLPRGLSNTEAFF. The CDR3 DNA follows: TGTGCCAGCAGCTTGCCGAGGGGGCTATCGAACACTGAAGCTTTCTTT.

CDR3 DNA: TGTGCCAGTAGTATCGGGACAGGGCCCCACAATGAGCAGTTCTTC. Its protein product is CASSIGTGPHNEQFF. V is TRBV19 and J is TRBJ2-1; TRBD1 agrees at 9 bases. Germline lookup yields CDR1 LNHDA and CDR2 SQIVND (reference sequence). The CDR3 runs to 15 residues. The V and J ends lost 3 bases and 5 bases, in that order; junction bases with no gene match: 5.

This rearrangement joins TRBV9 to TRBJ2-2; D perhaps matches TRBD2 (5 bases). The CDR3 consists of 14 residues. Per the germline V gene, CDR1 is SGDLS and CDR2 is YYNGEE. Trimming removed 0 bases from V and 6 bases from J, with 9 bases in between. Here the CDR3 reads CASSVGGIAGELFF. As DNA, the CDR3 is TGTGCCAGCAGCGTAGGAGGGATTGCCGGGGAGCTGTTTTTT.

J is TRBJ2-3 and V is TRBV5-6; TRBD1 might be the D (5 bases). This CDR3 has 16 residues. V was pared by 0 bases and J by 2 bases, with 13 bases between. Germline CDR1 is SGHDT and CDR2 is YYEEEE. For the CDR3, the DNA is TGTGCCAGCAGCTTGGTGGCAGGACATTTCACAGATACGCAGTATTTT. This sequence encodes CASSLVAGHFTDTQYF.

This chain joins TRBV11-2 and TRBJ2-3, with 8 positions matching TRBD1. The CDR3 is 16 amino acids. The germline V gene encodes CDR1 SGHAT and CDR2 FQNNGV. V shed 4 bases and J 0 bases; nucleotides not matched to a gene: 6. This CDR3 reads CASSSLDRESTDTQYF. The CDR3 nucleotides are TGTGCCAGCAGCTCCCTGGACAGGGAAAGCACAGATACGCAGTATTTT.

The rearrangement joins TRBV6-6 to TRBJ2-7; no clear D. CDR1 MNHNY and CDR2 SVGAGI come from the germline V gene (reference sequence). CDR3 length equals 13 residues. Trimming stripped 8 bases from V and 1 base from J, with 12 bases between. In DNA, the CDR3 is TGTGCCAGCTCCTTGGGCACATCCTACGAGCAGTACTTC. Amino acid sequence: CASSLGTSYEQYF.

This chain uses TRBV5-1 with TRBJ2-3, with 8 bases identical to TRBD2. Looked up from germline, CDR1 is SGHRS and CDR2 is YFSETQ. This CDR3 has 17 residues. J was trimmed by 4 bases and V by 4 bases; bases with no gene match: 14. This CDR3 is CASSPLPYDGGADTQYF. In DNA, the CDR3 is TGCGCCAGCAGCCCCCTGCCTTACGACGGGGGGGCAGATACGCAGTATTTT.